This is a list of T cell receptor beta chains from one sample in a study of blood T cell repertoires in COVID-19. TCRdb's copy holds only in-frame clones and misses some; the assay was immunoSEQ multiplex PCR. Among fewer than 60,000 clones listed, 90% to 95% were seen once. Specimen: peripheral blood. The receptors shown here come from a man in his fifties or sixties with COVID-19, enrolled during active disease. Both conserved end residues are part of each CDR3. Fields, in order: clone size, J gene, V gene, D gene, CDR3 protein, CDR3 DNA. D genes are given only for firm matches. The size entry is marked missing in some rows and otherwise reads once, few, many or a size class.

abundance: -; j_gene: TRBJ2-1; v_gene: TRBV3-1/TRBV3-2; d_gene: TRBD2; CDR3aa: CASSPRTSSYYNEQFF; CDR3nt: TGTGCCAGCAGCCCCCGGACTAGCTCCTACTACAATGAGCAGTTCTTC
abundance: once; j_gene: TRBJ2-1; v_gene: TRBV5-6; d_gene: -; CDR3aa: CASSLRGTYNEQFF; CDR3nt: TGTGCCAGCAGCCTGCGAGGTACCTACAATGAGCAGTTCTTC
abundance: -; j_gene: TRBJ1-6; v_gene: TRBV5-1; d_gene: TRBD1; CDR3aa: CASSLETGGLTLSPLHF; CDR3nt: TGCGCCAGCAGCTTGGAAACAGGGGGCTTAACCCTTTCACCCCTCCACTTT
abundance: -; j_gene: TRBJ1-2; v_gene: TRBV18; d_gene: -; CDR3aa: CASSSGGDIYGYTF; CDR3nt: TGTGCCAGCTCCTCCGGTGGGGACATCTATGGCTACACCTTC
abundance: -; j_gene: TRBJ2-3; v_gene: TRBV9; d_gene: TRBD2; CDR3aa: CASSGNSGVGTDTQYF; CDR3nt: TGTGCCAGCAGCGGTAATAGCGGGGTAGGCACAGATACGCAGTATTTT
abundance: -; j_gene: TRBJ1-5; v_gene: TRBV6-1; d_gene: -; CDR3aa: CASSEAQGGLPNQPQHF; CDR3nt: TGTGCCAGCAGTGAAGCTCAGGGAGGGCTCCCGAATCAGCCCCAGCATTTT
abundance: once; j_gene: TRBJ2-7; v_gene: TRBV5-4; d_gene: TRBD1; CDR3aa: CASSLAGTGVEQYF; CDR3nt: TGTGCCAGCAGCCTGGCCGGGACAGGGGTCGAGCAGTACTTC
abundance: -; j_gene: TRBJ2-2; v_gene: TRBV25-1; d_gene: TRBD2; CDR3aa: CASSERTSGLNTGELFF; CDR3nt: TGTGCCAGCAGTGAGAGGACTAGCGGACTGAACACCGGGGAGCTGTTTTTT
abundance: -; j_gene: TRBJ1-5; v_gene: TRBV24-1; d_gene: TRBD1; CDR3aa: CATSDHRGEPQHF; CDR3nt: TGTGCCACCAGTGACCACAGGGGGGAGCCCCAGCATTTT
abundance: -; j_gene: TRBJ1-4; v_gene: TRBV25-1; d_gene: -; CDR3aa: CASSESGNEKLFF; CDR3nt: TGTGCCAGCAGTGAATCCGGTAATGAAAAACTGTTTTTT
abundance: -; j_gene: TRBJ1-2; v_gene: TRBV18; d_gene: TRBD1; CDR3aa: CASSPPGQGAGYGYTF; CDR3nt: TGTGCCAGCTCACCACCCGGACAGGGGGCTGGGTATGGCTACACCTTC
abundance: once; j_gene: TRBJ1-2; v_gene: TRBV20-1; d_gene: -; CDR3aa: CSARGDYGYTF; CDR3nt: TGCAGTGCTCGTGGCGACTATGGCTACACCTTC
abundance: -; j_gene: TRBJ2-7; v_gene: TRBV11-3; d_gene: -; CDR3aa: CASSEGGDSYEQYF; CDR3nt: TGTGCCAGCAGCGAAGGGGGGGATTCCTACGAGCAGTACTTC
abundance: -; j_gene: TRBJ2-7; v_gene: TRBV24-1; d_gene: TRBD1; CDR3aa: CATSDSTGGVYEQYF; CDR3nt: TGTGCCACCAGTGATTCGACAGGGGGCGTCTACGAGCAGTACTTC
abundance: -; j_gene: TRBJ2-2; v_gene: TRBV3-1/TRBV3-2; d_gene: TRBD1; CDR3aa: CASSQGTGVNTGELFF; CDR3nt: TGTGCCAGCAGCCAGGGGACAGGGGTAAACACCGGGGAGCTGTTTTTT
abundance: -; j_gene: TRBJ1-1; v_gene: TRBV29-1; d_gene: TRBD1; CDR3aa: CSVSLAGGEAFF; CDR3nt: TGCAGCGTCTCATTGGCAGGGGGTGAAGCTTTCTTT
abundance: -; j_gene: TRBJ2-3; v_gene: TRBV7-9; d_gene: -; CDR3aa: CASSLQGSTDTQYF; CDR3nt: TGTGCCAGCAGCTTACAGGGGAGCACAGATACGCAGTATTTT
abundance: -; j_gene: TRBJ1-6; v_gene: TRBV9; d_gene: -; CDR3aa: CASSVMSSYNSPLHF; CDR3nt: TGTGCCAGCAGCGTGATGAGCTCCTATAATTCACCCCTCCACTTT
abundance: -; j_gene: TRBJ1-5; v_gene: TRBV3-1/TRBV3-2; d_gene: TRBD1; CDR3aa: CASSQRQGNQPQHF; CDR3nt: TGTGCCAGCAGCCAACGACAGGGAAATCAGCCCCAGCATTTT
abundance: -; j_gene: TRBJ2-5; v_gene: TRBV12-5; d_gene: -; CDR3aa: CASAGRGWTQYF; CDR3nt: TGTGCTAGTGCTGGGAGGGGGTGGACCCAGTACTTC
abundance: -; j_gene: TRBJ2-1; v_gene: TRBV11-2; d_gene: TRBD2; CDR3aa: CASSSKGGRGNEQFF; CDR3nt: TGTGCCAGCAGCTCAAAAGGCGGGAGGGGGAATGAGCAGTTCTTC
abundance: few; j_gene: TRBJ1-3; v_gene: TRBV6-6; d_gene: -; CDR3aa: CASRLTGGTGNTIYF; CDR3nt: TGTGCCAGCAGATTAACCGGGGGGACTGGAAACACCATATATTTT
abundance: -; j_gene: TRBJ1-1; v_gene: TRBV28; d_gene: TRBD1; CDR3aa: CASRGQGSEAFF; CDR3nt: TGTGCCAGCAGGGGACAGGGGTCTGAAGCTTTCTTT
abundance: -; j_gene: TRBJ2-3; v_gene: TRBV9; d_gene: TRBD2; CDR3aa: CASSSPTSGGQSDTQYF; CDR3nt: TGTGCCAGCAGCTCGCCGACTAGCGGGGGACAGTCTGATACGCAGTATTTT
abundance: -; j_gene: TRBJ2-6; v_gene: TRBV6-6; d_gene: -; CDR3aa: CASSTRVSGANVLTF; CDR3nt: TGTGCCAGCAGCACCAGGGTTTCTGGGGCCAACGTCCTGACTTTC
abundance: -; j_gene: TRBJ1-5; v_gene: TRBV4-1; d_gene: -; CDR3aa: CASSQEEARGNQPQHF; CDR3nt: TGCGCCAGCAGCCAAGAAGAAGCGAGGGGCAATCAGCCCCAGCATTTT
abundance: -; j_gene: TRBJ2-7; v_gene: TRBV5-4; d_gene: TRBD2; CDR3aa: CASSLFLGLAGGEQYF; CDR3nt: TGTGCCAGCAGCTTGTTTCTCGGACTAGCGGGAGGCGAGCAGTACTTC
abundance: few; j_gene: TRBJ1-2; v_gene: TRBV6-6; d_gene: TRBD1; CDR3aa: CASSSTTGDRAYGYTF; CDR3nt: TGTGCCAGCAGTTCTACTACCGGGGACAGGGCATATGGCTACACCTTC